Presented here are 17 T cell receptor beta chains from one specimen sequenced in a study of blood T cell repertoires in COVID-19. Some clones are missing from TCRdb's copy, which holds only in-frame ones; the method was immunoSEQ multiplex PCR. In the table there are 90,000 or so clones, approximately 87% of which are singletons. The sequencing sample was made of peripheral blood. The receptor set was obtained from a human donor in a cohort sampled during active COVID-19.

The rearrangement joins TRBV11-2 to TRBJ2-1, with TRBD2 matching over 14 bases. The germline CDR1 and CDR2 sequences are SGHAT and FQNNGV. The CDR3 covers 15 residues. V lost 5 bases, J lost 10 bases, and 7 bases stayed unmatched. The CDR3 spells CASSLTSGGAWEQFF. The CDR3 DNA is TGTGCCAGCAGCCTGACTAGCGGGGGGGCATGGGAGCAGTTCTTC. Full variable domain (rest looked up from reference TRBV11-2 and TRBJ2-1): EAGVAQSPRYKIIEKRQSVAFWCNPISGHATLYWYQQILGQGPKLLIQFQNNGVVDDSQLPKDRFSAERLKGVDSTLKIQPAKLEDSAVYLCASSLTSGGAWEQFFGPGTRLTVL.

V usage is TRBV7-9 and J usage is TRBJ2-7; D ambiguous. The CDR3 length is 13 residues. V dropped 4 bases and J dropped 0 bases, with 7 bases sitting between them. Germline assignment: CDR1 SEHNR and CDR2 FQNEAQ (reference sequence). CDR3 nucleotide sequence: TGTGCCAGCAGCTCCTCGAGCTCCTACGAGCAGTACTTC. This encodes CASSSSSSYEQYF.

This sequence joins TRBV7-2 and TRBJ2-1, with 12 nucleotides matching TRBD2. This CDR3 spans 19 amino acids. Germline lookup yields CDR1 SGHTA and CDR2 FQGNSA. Trimming removed 5 bases from V and 0 bases from J; junction bases left unmatched: 11. The CDR3 spells CASSRRGTSGPRSYNEQFF. Written as DNA, the CDR3 is TGTGCCAGCAGCCGCAGAGGGACTAGCGGGCCCCGCTCCTACAATGAGCAGTTCTTC.

This clone was seen more than once but under ten times. The chain carries TRBV23-1 and TRBJ1-6; D remains ambiguous. TRBV23-1 is identified as an open reading frame with a role that is uncertain. With 0 bases removed from V and 8 bases from J, the gap between germline ends came to 11 bases. This CDR3 is 15 amino acids long. The CDR3 is CASSQSQVCHSPLHF. The CDR3, as DNA: TGCGCCAGCAGTCAATCCCAGGTCTGCCATTCACCCCTCCACTTT.

The chain joins TRBV6-5 to TRBJ1-5; D perhaps matches TRBD1 (5 bases). The CDR3 totals 14 residues. V was cut by 6 bases and J by 7 bases, with 16 bases left in between. Germline CDR1 is MNHEY and CDR2 is SVGAGI. The CDR3 nucleotides are TGTGCCAGCAGAGATCAGGGTTCTGGGCAGCCCCAGCATTTT. Its protein is CASRDQGSGQPQHF.

V gene TRBV6-5 combines with J gene TRBJ1-4; possibly TRBD1 for D (5 bases). There are 15 residues in the CDR3. From germline, CDR1 is MNHEY and CDR2 SVGAGI. Trimming removed 2 bases from V and 10 bases from J, with 17 bases in between. The CDR3, as DNA: TGTGCCAGCAGTTACCAAGGGACTCAACCTCTAAAACTGTTTTTT. Translation gives CASSYQGTQPLKLFF.

The rearrangement uses TRBV7-8 and TRBJ1-5; TRBD1 matches 8 bases. The length of the CDR3 is 16 residues. J gave up 3 bases and V 0 bases, and 4 bases lay outside the gene matches. Germline V gene data show CDR1 as SGHVS and CDR2 as FQNEAQ. CDR3 nucleotides: TGTGCCAGCAGCTTAGCAAGGACAGGGTACAATCAGCCCCAGCATTTT. Protein product: CASSLARTGYNQPQHF.

The CDR3 spells CASSSHGQGLNTEAFF. CDR3 bases: TGTGCCAGCAGCTCCCATGGACAGGGATTGAACACTGAAGCTTTCTTT. The chain has TRBV7-8 and TRBJ1-1; 8 nucleotides agree with TRBD1. The CDR3 consists of 16 residues. Germline trimming cut 4 bases from V and 0 bases from J; bases unmatched to any gene: 7. Germline CDR1 SGHVS, CDR2 FQNEAQ. Full variable domain (outside the CDR3, taken from reference TRBV7-8 and TRBJ1-1): GAGVSQSPRYKVAKRGQDVALRCDPISGHVSLFWYQQALGQGPEFLTYFQNEAQLDKSGLPSDRFFAERPEGSVSTLKIQRTQQEDSAVYLCASSSHGQGLNTEAFFGQGTRLTVV.

DNA of the CDR3: TGTGCCACCAGTGATTTAGGGACAGGTAGTAATGAGCAGTTCTTC. Translation gives CATSDLGTGSNEQFF. This rearrangement joins TRBV24-1 to TRBJ2-1, with TRBD1 matching 8 bases. After removal of 1 base from V and 7 bases from J, the junction contained 5 bases not matched to a gene. The length of the CDR3 is 15 residues. Germline V gives CDR1 KGHDR, CDR2 SFDVKD.

The chain recombines TRBV2 with TRBJ2-7; 9 bases fit TRBD1. The CDR3 extends over 13 amino acids. Germline V CDR1 and CDR2: SNHLY, FYNNEI. The V and J ends lost 8 bases and 2 bases, in that order; junction bases with no gene match: 4. CDR3 protein: CASRDRETYEQYF. CDR3 coding DNA: TGTGCCAGCCGGGACAGGGAGACCTACGAGCAGTACTTC.

V gene TRBV4-2 combines with J gene TRBJ1-4, with 9 nucleotides matching TRBD1. V gave up 4 bases and J gave up 8 bases; unmatched junction bases: 14. CDR1 and CDR2 from the germline V gene are LGHNA and YNFKEQ. The CDR3 has 17 amino acids. CDR3 loop: CASSRPEANRGQEKLFF. CDR3 nucleotide sequence: TGTGCCAGCAGCCGCCCTGAGGCAAACAGGGGGCAGGAAAAACTGTTTTTT.

This clone was detected a few times. The chain links TRBV14 to TRBJ1-6; 8 nucleotides line up with TRBD1. This CDR3 is 15 amino acids long. Germline assignment: CDR1 SGHDN and CDR2 FVKESK. V lost 1 base to trimming and J lost 4 bases; unmatched junction nucleotides: 0. This CDR3 is CASSQGQGYNSPLHF. The CDR3 DNA follows: TGTGCCAGCAGCCAAGGACAGGGGTATAATTCACCCCTCCACTTT.

This chain uses TRBV6-8 with TRBJ1-3; D is undetermined. V lost 7 bases and J 3 bases, leaving 13 bases between the germline ends. CDR1 MNHGY and CDR2 SAAAGT come from the germline V gene. The length of the CDR3 is 14 residues. In DNA, the CDR3 is TGTGCCAGCAACGCGGTGCCCAGTGGAAACACCATATATTTT. It translates to CASNAVPSGNTIYF.

The chain carries TRBV7-3 and TRBJ2-7, with D possibly matching TRBD2 (5 bases). Trimming stripped 5 bases from V and 4 bases from J, with 18 bases between. This CDR3 has 15 amino acids. Germline assignment: CDR1 SGHTA and CDR2 FQGTGA. The CDR3, as DNA: TGTGCCAGCAGCATAAATCCGGGAAACTCTTACGAGCAGTACTTC. Its protein product is CASSINPGNSYEQYF.

J is TRBJ1-2 and V is TRBV7-9; 7 bases match TRBD1. Germline lookup yields CDR1 SEHNR and CDR2 FQNEAQ (reference sequence). The CDR3 length is 13 residues. The V segment lost 6 bases and the J segment 7 bases; nucleotides outside the gene matches: 8. This CDR3 is CASSSTGDLGYTF. The DNA for the CDR3 is TGTGCCAGCAGTTCAACAGGGGATCTTGGCTACACCTTC.

CDR3 nucleotide sequence: TGTGCCAGTAGTATGGGGAACACGGCTAGCGGGATAGGACAGACCCAGTACTTC. As protein: CASSMGNTASGIGQTQYF. The J gene is TRBJ2-5, the V gene TRBV19, with 9 bases matching TRBD2. The trim removed 3 bases at V and 6 bases at J, leaving 17 bases unmatched. The germline V gene encodes CDR1 LNHDA and CDR2 SQIVND (reference sequence). The CDR3 extends over 18 amino acids.

In DNA form, the CDR3 reads TGTGCCAGCAGCTTAGGCAGGAGGAGCTCCTACGAGCAGTACTTC. Translating gives CASSLGRRSSYEQYF. The V call is TRBV11-2, the J call TRBJ2-7; D may be TRBD2 (5 bases). The ends were cut back, 1 base at V and 0 bases at J, with 10 bases in the middle. The CDR3 loop spans 15 amino acids. CDR1 and CDR2 from the germline V gene are SGHAT and FQNNGV.